A selection of T cell receptor beta chains follows, all from one sample in a study of blood T cell repertoires in COVID-19. Only in-frame clones appear in the TCRdb table, and some are missing; sequencing was by immunoSEQ multiplex PCR. This table holds roughly 70,000 clones, 80% to 95% found once. The material sequenced was peripheral blood. These receptors were obtained from a man between 50 and 59 years old with COVID-19, enrolled during active disease. Each CDR3 is given with its conserved first and last residue. D genes are given only for firm matches. Only some rows state a clone size, as once, few, many or a class for expanded clones.

j_call: TRBJ2-7; clone_size: NA; v_call: TRBV5-1; d_call: TRBD1; cdr3_length: 13; cdr3_nt: TGCGCCAGCAGCAACACAGGGGGTCACGAGCAGTACTTC; cdr3_aa: CASSNTGGHEQYF
j_call: TRBJ2-1; clone_size: NA; v_call: TRBV6-5; d_call: TRBD1; cdr3_length: 13; cdr3_nt: TGTGCCAGCCGGAGGACAGGGGACAATGAGCAGTTCTTC; cdr3_aa: CASRRTGDNEQFF
j_call: TRBJ1-3; clone_size: once; v_call: TRBV3-1/TRBV3-2; d_call: TRBD1; cdr3_length: 15; cdr3_nt: TGTGCCAGCAGCCAGGTACAGGGGGCTGGAAACACCATATATTTT; cdr3_aa: CASSQVQGAGNTIYF
j_call: TRBJ1-6; clone_size: NA; v_call: TRBV2; d_call: TRBD1; cdr3_length: 16; cdr3_nt: TGTGCCAGCAACCTCGGACAGGGGCTCGGTGGGGCACCCCTCCACTTT; cdr3_aa: CASNLGQGLGGAPLHF
j_call: TRBJ2-7; clone_size: NA; v_call: TRBV10-3; d_call: NA; cdr3_length: 12; cdr3_nt: TGTGCCATCAAAGAACCCAGATCCGAGCAGTACTTC; cdr3_aa: CAIKEPRSEQYF
j_call: TRBJ1-1; clone_size: NA; v_call: TRBV5-4; d_call: NA; cdr3_length: 13; cdr3_nt: TGTGCCAGCAGCTTGCGGTTTAACACTGAAGCTTTCTTT; cdr3_aa: CASSLRFNTEAFF
j_call: TRBJ2-5; clone_size: NA; v_call: TRBV11-3; d_call: NA; cdr3_length: 15; cdr3_nt: TGTGCCAGCAGCTCGGCGGGCAGGGGCCAAGAGACCCAGTACTTC; cdr3_aa: CASSSAGRGQETQYF
j_call: TRBJ1-4; clone_size: NA; v_call: TRBV2; d_call: TRBD1; cdr3_length: 15; cdr3_nt: TGTGCCAGCAGTCGTAACAGGGGGAGGGAAGGAAAACTGTTTTTT; cdr3_aa: CASSRNRGREGKLFF
j_call: TRBJ1-1; clone_size: NA; v_call: TRBV19; d_call: NA; cdr3_length: 12; cdr3_nt: TGTGCCTCACAAGCGGTGAACACTGAAGCTTTCTTT; cdr3_aa: CASQAVNTEAFF
j_call: TRBJ2-7; clone_size: once; v_call: TRBV7-2; d_call: TRBD2; cdr3_length: 15; cdr3_nt: TGTGCCAGCAGCCAGAGGGGCGGGAGGGTTAACGAGCAGTACTTC; cdr3_aa: CASSQRGGRVNEQYF
j_call: TRBJ2-1; clone_size: NA; v_call: TRBV21-1; d_call: NA; cdr3_length: 15; cdr3_nt: TGTGCCAGCAGCAAGAGGTCGCGGGGCTACAATGAGCAGTTCTTC; cdr3_aa: CASSKRSRGYNEQFF
j_call: TRBJ1-4; clone_size: NA; v_call: TRBV6-4; d_call: NA; cdr3_length: 17; cdr3_nt: TGTGCCAGCAGTGACTGGGCAGGGCCCCAAACTAATGAAAAACTGTTTTTT; cdr3_aa: CASSDWAGPQTNEKLFF
j_call: TRBJ2-7; clone_size: NA; v_call: TRBV3-1/TRBV3-2; d_call: TRBD2; cdr3_length: 17; cdr3_nt: TGTGCCAGCAGCCAAGATTGGGGGGAGGGCCAGTCGAACGAGCAGTACTTC; cdr3_aa: CASSQDWGEGQSNEQYF
j_call: TRBJ2-1; clone_size: NA; v_call: TRBV5-1; d_call: TRBD2; cdr3_length: 13; cdr3_nt: TGCGCCAGCGCCGGTCTAGCGGCAAATGAGCAGTTCTTC; cdr3_aa: CASAGLAANEQFF
j_call: TRBJ1-1; clone_size: NA; v_call: TRBV18; d_call: NA; cdr3_length: 13; cdr3_nt: TGTGCCAGCTCACCACCGGGACTTCCGAACGCTTTCTTT; cdr3_aa: CASSPPGLPNAFF
j_call: TRBJ2-7; clone_size: few; v_call: TRBV2; d_call: TRBD1; cdr3_length: 14; cdr3_nt: TGTGCCAGCAGTGAATGGGGGACAGTCTACGAGCAGTACTTC; cdr3_aa: CASSEWGTVYEQYF
j_call: TRBJ1-1; clone_size: NA; v_call: TRBV28; d_call: TRBD1; cdr3_length: 12; cdr3_nt: TGTGCCAGCAGGGAGGGGGCCCGGGGAGCTTTCTTT; cdr3_aa: CASREGARGAFF
j_call: TRBJ2-1; clone_size: NA; v_call: TRBV14; d_call: NA; cdr3_length: 17; cdr3_nt: TGTGCCAGCAGCCAAGTCCCAGGTTTGTCGGCCTACAATGAGCAGTTCTTC; cdr3_aa: CASSQVPGLSAYNEQFF
j_call: TRBJ2-7; clone_size: NA; v_call: TRBV6-2/TRBV6-3; d_call: NA; cdr3_length: 14; cdr3_nt: TGTGCCAGCAGTCACTGGGAGTCCCGGAGCGAGCAGTACTTC; cdr3_aa: CASSHWESRSEQYF
j_call: TRBJ1-1; clone_size: few; v_call: TRBV5-1; d_call: NA; cdr3_length: 13; cdr3_nt: TGCGCCAGCAGCTTGAGAGGGGGCACTGAAGCTTTCTTT; cdr3_aa: CASSLRGGTEAFF
j_call: TRBJ1-2; clone_size: NA; v_call: TRBV30; d_call: NA; cdr3_length: 12; cdr3_nt: TGTGCCTGGAGCACAGGGCAGAATGGCTACACCTTC; cdr3_aa: CAWSTGQNGYTF
j_call: TRBJ2-7; clone_size: once; v_call: TRBV6-1; d_call: TRBD2; cdr3_length: 16; cdr3_nt: TGTGCCAGCAGTGACGCGGGACTAGCGGAGCCCTACGAGCAGTACTTC; cdr3_aa: CASSDAGLAEPYEQYF
j_call: TRBJ2-3; clone_size: NA; v_call: TRBV20-1; d_call: TRBD2; cdr3_length: 14; cdr3_nt: TGCAGTGCTAGTCCCCTAGCGGGACCCCGGGGGCAGTATTTT; cdr3_aa: CSASPLAGPRGQYF
j_call: TRBJ2-2; clone_size: NA; v_call: TRBV5-6; d_call: TRBD1; cdr3_length: 16; cdr3_nt: TGTGCCAGCAGCCCGGGGACAGGGTGGTTAAGCGGGGAGCTGTTTTTT; cdr3_aa: CASSPGTGWLSGELFF
j_call: TRBJ1-1; clone_size: NA; v_call: TRBV7-9; d_call: TRBD1; cdr3_length: 17; cdr3_nt: TGTGCCAGCAGCTTGGGGACAGGGGGCGTTCTGAACACTGAAGCTTTCTTT; cdr3_aa: CASSLGTGGVLNTEAFF
j_call: TRBJ2-1; clone_size: NA; v_call: TRBV18; d_call: NA; cdr3_length: 14; cdr3_nt: TGTGCCAGCTCCCAGAGCGACTCCTACAATGAGCAGTTCTTC; cdr3_aa: CASSQSDSYNEQFF
j_call: TRBJ2-2; clone_size: NA; v_call: TRBV19; d_call: TRBD2; cdr3_length: 15; cdr3_nt: TGTGCCAGTAGTATTAGCGGGCCAGACACCGGGGAGCTGTTTTTT; cdr3_aa: CASSISGPDTGELFF
j_call: TRBJ1-5; clone_size: NA; v_call: TRBV4-1; d_call: TRBD1; cdr3_length: 16; cdr3_nt: TGCGCCAGCAGCCAAGATACCCGACAGGGTAGACAGCCCCAGCATTTT; cdr3_aa: CASSQDTRQGRQPQHF
j_call: TRBJ2-4; clone_size: NA; v_call: TRBV5-1; d_call: TRBD1; cdr3_length: 14; cdr3_nt: TGCGCCAGCAGCCAAACAGGGGCGGTGGACATTCAGTACTTC; cdr3_aa: CASSQTGAVDIQYF
j_call: TRBJ2-7; clone_size: NA; v_call: TRBV19; d_call: TRBD1; cdr3_length: 16; cdr3_nt: TGTGCCAGTAGCCGCGAACCCGGGACAGGGGGCACCGAGCAGTACTTC; cdr3_aa: CASSREPGTGGTEQYF
j_call: TRBJ2-1; clone_size: NA; v_call: TRBV19; d_call: TRBD2; cdr3_length: 18; cdr3_nt: TGTGCCAGTAGTATAAGCGGGGGTAGCGGGAGTTCCTACAATGAGCAGTTCTTC; cdr3_aa: CASSISGGSGSSYNEQFF
j_call: TRBJ1-6; clone_size: few; v_call: TRBV18; d_call: TRBD1; cdr3_length: 17; cdr3_nt: TGTGCCAGCTCACCCGGGACAGACTTCTCCTATAATTCACCCCTCCACTTT; cdr3_aa: CASSPGTDFSYNSPLHF
j_call: TRBJ2-3; clone_size: once; v_call: TRBV7-9; d_call: TRBD1; cdr3_length: 16; cdr3_nt: TGTGCCAGCAGCTCTACTACAGGGGGCAGGACAGATACGCAGTATTTT; cdr3_aa: CASSSTTGGRTDTQYF
j_call: TRBJ1-2; clone_size: NA; v_call: TRBV1; d_call: NA; cdr3_length: 14; cdr3_nt: TGCACCAGCAGCCCGCTGACAGGGTCCTATGGCTACACCTTC; cdr3_aa: CTSSPLTGSYGYTF
j_call: TRBJ1-6; clone_size: NA; v_call: TRBV30; d_call: TRBD1; cdr3_length: 15; cdr3_nt: TGTGCCTGGAGCGAGGGACAGTTAGGGGCATCACCCCTCCACTTT; cdr3_aa: CAWSEGQLGASPLHF
j_call: TRBJ2-1; clone_size: NA; v_call: TRBV19; d_call: TRBD2; cdr3_length: 14; cdr3_nt: TGTGCCAGTAGTCCTAGCGGGAGGTACAATGAGCAGTTCTTC; cdr3_aa: CASSPSGRYNEQFF
j_call: TRBJ2-3; clone_size: NA; v_call: TRBV5-4; d_call: TRBD2; cdr3_length: 14; cdr3_nt: TGTGCCAGCAGCCTAGCGGGGTACACAGATACGCAGTATTTT; cdr3_aa: CASSLAGYTDTQYF
j_call: TRBJ1-6; clone_size: NA; v_call: TRBV30; d_call: NA; cdr3_length: 12; cdr3_nt: TGTGCCTGGAGTTCGGGGGATTCACCCCTCCACTTT; cdr3_aa: CAWSSGDSPLHF
j_call: TRBJ2-1; clone_size: NA; v_call: TRBV12-1; d_call: NA; cdr3_length: 15; cdr3_nt: TGTGCCAGCAGCACCGGGACAGGGCACTACAATGAGCAGTTCTTC; cdr3_aa: CASSTGTGHYNEQFF
j_call: TRBJ2-3; clone_size: NA; v_call: TRBV7-2; d_call: TRBD2; cdr3_length: 15; cdr3_nt: TGTGCCAGCGAGCTTAGCGGACTAGCGGGAGATACGCAGTATTTT; cdr3_aa: CASELSGLAGDTQYF
j_call: TRBJ2-2; clone_size: NA; v_call: TRBV25-1; d_call: NA; cdr3_length: 14; cdr3_nt: TGTGCCAGCAGTGTCGGGGCGAACACCGGGGAGCTGTTTTTT; cdr3_aa: CASSVGANTGELFF
j_call: TRBJ2-7; clone_size: NA; v_call: TRBV6-6; d_call: NA; cdr3_length: 15; cdr3_nt: TGTGCCAGCAGTTACAGCCAGGGCGCTTCCTACGAGCAGTACTTC; cdr3_aa: CASSYSQGASYEQYF
j_call: TRBJ1-4; clone_size: NA; v_call: TRBV7-9; d_call: NA; cdr3_length: 15; cdr3_nt: TGTGCCAGCAGCTTAGGGTCAGGATTCAATGAAAAACTGTTTTTT; cdr3_aa: CASSLGSGFNEKLFF
j_call: TRBJ1-2; clone_size: NA; v_call: TRBV11-2; d_call: NA; cdr3_length: 12; cdr3_nt: TGTGCCAGCAGCTTAGGGAGAGAGGACTACACCTTC; cdr3_aa: CASSLGREDYTF
j_call: TRBJ2-1; clone_size: NA; v_call: TRBV5-5; d_call: TRBD2; cdr3_length: 17; cdr3_nt: TGTGCCAGCAGCACGGCCCCCCCTAGCGGGAGAGGCAATGAGCAGTTCTTC; cdr3_aa: CASSTAPPSGRGNEQFF
j_call: TRBJ2-1; clone_size: NA; v_call: TRBV6-5; d_call: TRBD2; cdr3_length: 15; cdr3_nt: TGTGCCAGCCTCCGACAGCGGGAGAGGTCGGGTGAGCAGTTCTTC; cdr3_aa: CASLRQRERSGEQFF
j_call: TRBJ1-5; clone_size: NA; v_call: TRBV7-2; d_call: NA; cdr3_length: 14; cdr3_nt: TGTGCCAGCAGCTTAGCAGAGCCGAATCAGCCCCAGCATTTT; cdr3_aa: CASSLAEPNQPQHF
j_call: TRBJ2-5; clone_size: NA; v_call: TRBV6-5; d_call: TRBD1; cdr3_length: 13; cdr3_nt: TGTGCCAGCAGTTACGACAGGGGAGAGACCCAGTACTTC; cdr3_aa: CASSYDRGETQYF
j_call: TRBJ2-7; clone_size: NA; v_call: TRBV4-1; d_call: NA; cdr3_length: 14; cdr3_nt: TGCGCCAGCAGCCAAGGCAGGGCTACCTACGAGCAGTACTTC; cdr3_aa: CASSQGRATYEQYF
j_call: TRBJ2-2; clone_size: NA; v_call: TRBV9; d_call: NA; cdr3_length: 15; cdr3_nt: TGTGCCAGCAGCGTGGGACAAATGAACACCGGGGAGCTGTTTTTT; cdr3_aa: CASSVGQMNTGELFF
j_call: TRBJ2-1; clone_size: once; v_call: TRBV6-1; d_call: TRBD2; cdr3_length: 20; cdr3_nt: TGTGCCAGCAGTGCCCCGACTAGCGGGAGTAGCAGCGTTTCCTACAATGAGCAGTTCTTC; cdr3_aa: CASSAPTSGSSSVSYNEQFF
j_call: TRBJ1-6; clone_size: NA; v_call: TRBV3-1/TRBV3-2; d_call: TRBD1; cdr3_length: 15; cdr3_nt: TGTGCCAGCAGCCGAACGGAGGGGGCGAATTCACCCCTCCACTTT; cdr3_aa: CASSRTEGANSPLHF
j_call: TRBJ2-5; clone_size: NA; v_call: TRBV29-1; d_call: TRBD2; cdr3_length: 17; cdr3_nt: TGCAGTATAGTGGGGACTAGCGGCCCCCCTCTAGGGGAGACCCAGTACTTC; cdr3_aa: CSIVGTSGPPLGETQYF
j_call: TRBJ1-2; clone_size: NA; v_call: TRBV14; d_call: NA; cdr3_length: 16; cdr3_nt: TGTGCCAGCAGCCAAGGCCTCGGGGAGGGCTTTTATGGCTACACCTTC; cdr3_aa: CASSQGLGEGFYGYTF
j_call: TRBJ1-5; clone_size: NA; v_call: TRBV7-2; d_call: TRBD1; cdr3_length: 17; cdr3_nt: TGTGCCAGCAGCTTAGCATTCGGGACAGGGGACAATCAGCCCCAGCATTTT; cdr3_aa: CASSLAFGTGDNQPQHF